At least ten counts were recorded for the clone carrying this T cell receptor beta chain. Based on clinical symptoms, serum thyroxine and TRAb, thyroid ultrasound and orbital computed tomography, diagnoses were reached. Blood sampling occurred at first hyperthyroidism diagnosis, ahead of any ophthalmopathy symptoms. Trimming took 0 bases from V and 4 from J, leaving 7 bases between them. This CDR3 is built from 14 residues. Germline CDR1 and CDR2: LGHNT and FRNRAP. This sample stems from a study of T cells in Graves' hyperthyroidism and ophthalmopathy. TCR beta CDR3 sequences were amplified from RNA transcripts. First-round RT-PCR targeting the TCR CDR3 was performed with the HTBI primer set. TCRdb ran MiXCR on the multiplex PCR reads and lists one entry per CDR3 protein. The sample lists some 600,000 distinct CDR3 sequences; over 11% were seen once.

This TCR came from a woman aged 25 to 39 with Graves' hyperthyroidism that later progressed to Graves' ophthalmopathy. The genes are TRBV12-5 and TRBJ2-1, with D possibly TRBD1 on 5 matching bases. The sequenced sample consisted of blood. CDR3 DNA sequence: TGTGCTAGTGGTTTGGTACGACAGTACAATGAGCAGTTCTTC. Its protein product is CASGLVRQYNEQFF.